This T cell receptor beta chain stems from a study of low-dose radiotherapy and immunotherapy resistance in tumors (dated by TCRdb to 2022 to 2024). Background for the entire study: Patients in Cohort 1 were given 0.5 Gy per fraction every 2 weeks, and the prescribed total PTV dose was 6.5 Gy. Patients in Cohort 2 were given 1 Gy per fraction every two weeks, for a total of 13 Gy across 26 weeks. Nivolumab and ipilimumab were both given intravenously, with nivolumab at a 240 mg flat dose every two weeks and ipilimumab at 1 mg/kg every six weeks. Cyclophosphamide 200 mg/m2 was administered intravenously every two weeks, one day before each radiation and immunotherapy administration. Starting on cycle 1 day 1, patients took 300 mg of aspirin by mouth once a day for four cycles. Randomization of trial participants into treatment groups was not performed. The translational analysis covered eight patients: three from the first dose cohort and the first five from the second dose cohort.

Including the terminal cysteine and phenylalanine, the CDR3 comprises 12 residues. The kept DNA is CDR3 alone, 36 bases in frame from the first base. From the germline V gene, CDR1 is SQVTM and CDR2 is ANQGSEA. V loses 2 bases of germline sequence and J loses 4 bases, and the interval between the two ends is 6 bases. The donors came from RACIN, which was a single-arm phase I dose-escalation trial that paired nivolumab and ipilimumab with aspirin, low-dose cyclophosphamide and low-dose radiotherapy. Patients were eligible if they had advanced solid tumors that were TIL-negative. In the case of this clonotype: This receptor's antigen is unknown. Per-base qualities were not stored, and no clone one base away is much larger.

To make first-strand cDNA, Superscript III was used along with a set of TRAV- and TRBV-specific primers so that both the TCRalpha and TCRbeta chains were covered. TCRs were amplified for 20 PCR cycles with Phusion, using a constant-region primer paired with the adapter attached to the V primers. Isolated mRNA was amplified with the MessageAmp II aRNA Amplification Kit, using an approximately 16-hour in vitro transcription at 37°C. mRNA for TCR sequencing was isolated with the Dynabeads mRNA DIRECT Purification Kit. Indexed Illumina adapters were added in a second Phusion PCR of about 24 cycles, after which AMPure XP beads were used to purify the products. From the authors' description of their analysis: Custom Perl scripts were used to pool TCR sequences that encoded the same protein, to remove out-of-frame sequences, and to calculate the abundance of each clonotype. The analysis excluded TCR sequences that were supported by just one read. Shannon entropy, Gini index, clonality, richness, and the frequency of TCRs shared between repertoires were included as repertoire metrics. TCRdb reprocessing: public reads trimmed at Q25 with fastp, clones called with MiXCR, in-frame beta chains kept. Rows matching on CDR3 protein sequence are summarized as one entry with the most common DNA and genes. What appears here as the V and J calls and clone size reflects TCRdb's work, not the paper's. The sample table contains about 14,000 distinct CDR3 sequences; only one count was recorded for about 77% of them. 4.5% to 6% of the sample is held by the ten biggest clonotypes.

Here the chain combines TRBV29-1 and TRBJ1-3, with the D gene not confidently named. This receptor was identified in a human donor with advanced metastatic prostate, ovarian, gallbladder or colorectal cancer (not recorded which). This table probably holds off-target reads from a library built for another chain. The CDR3 amino acid sequence is: CSVEFSGNTIYF. The DNA reads as follows: TGCAGCGTTGAATTCAGCGGAAACACCATATATTTT.